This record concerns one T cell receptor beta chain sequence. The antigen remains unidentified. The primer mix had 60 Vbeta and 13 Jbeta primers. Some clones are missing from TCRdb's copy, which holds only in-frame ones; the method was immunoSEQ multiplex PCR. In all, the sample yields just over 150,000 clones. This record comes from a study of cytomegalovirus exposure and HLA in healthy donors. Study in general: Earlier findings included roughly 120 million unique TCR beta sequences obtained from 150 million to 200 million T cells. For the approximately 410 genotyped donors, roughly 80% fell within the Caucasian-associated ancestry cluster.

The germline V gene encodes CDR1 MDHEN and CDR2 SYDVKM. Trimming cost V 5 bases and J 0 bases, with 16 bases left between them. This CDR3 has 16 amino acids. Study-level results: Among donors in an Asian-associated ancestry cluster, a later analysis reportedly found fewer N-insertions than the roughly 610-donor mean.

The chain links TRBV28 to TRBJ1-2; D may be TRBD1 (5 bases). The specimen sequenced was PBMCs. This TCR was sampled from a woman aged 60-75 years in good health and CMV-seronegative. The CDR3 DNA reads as TGTGCCAGCAGTCAGAACTTAGGGGTAGCTAACTATGGCTACACCTTC. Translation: CASSQNLGVANYGYTF.